This TCR beta chain was captured by sequencing in a study of Ad26.COV2.S vaccination and SARS-CoV-2 variants. Study-level results: Researchers cautioned that TCR breadth and depth analyses may have underestimated total T cell responses.

Treatment reported: some 20 received Ad26.COV2.S at low or high dose, single or two shots; about 5 received placebo; per-sample allocation not given. On day 63 after the first injection, vaccine and placebo recipients gave samples. As regards this clone: No antigen is known for it.

The data were produced by immunoSEQ multiplex PCR, yet TCRdb's version contains in-frame clones alone and is incomplete. The sample yields fewer than 400,000 clones, 70% to 90% seen once. Trimming took 5 bases from V and 7 from J, leaving 18 bases between them. In germline, CDR1 is SGHTA, CDR2 FQGNSA. This CDR3 has 16 amino acids. This receptor was identified in a person between 18 and 65 years old who received the Ad26.COV2.S COVID-19 vaccine or a placebo. The sequenced sample was peripheral blood, obtained in a trial of Ad26.COV2.S vaccine versus placebo. V usage is TRBV7-2 and J usage is TRBJ1-6, with D possibly TRBD1 on 5 matching bases. The CDR3, as DNA: TGTGCCAGCAGCCTGGGGGGGGGTTCCAAAAATTCACCCCTCCACTTT. Its translation: CASSLGGGSKNSPLHF.